These T cell receptor beta chains were read from a single sample in a study of control samples from healthy donors and cancer patients. Sequenced by immunoSEQ multiplex PCR; TCRdb stores in-frame clones only, minus some. The table shows 130,000 to 150,000 clones, with roughly 94% occurring only once. Sequenced input: PBMCs. These TCRs come from a man aged 55 to 70 with colorectal cancer. CDR3s include the opening cysteine and the closing phenylalanine or tryptophan. Each record gives: V gene, J gene, D gene, clone size, CDR3 DNA, CDR3 protein. D genes are given only for firm matches. Size is omitted from some rows. Given values are once, few, many or a class for expanded clones.

>TRBV19|TRBJ1-2|NA|NA
TGCGCCAGTAGTCCGGGGACGCCGAACTATGGCTACACCTTC
CASSPGTPNYGYTF
>TRBV19|TRBJ1-2|NA|NA
TGTGCCAGTAGCGGGAACTATGGCTACACCTTC
CASSGNYGYTF
>TRBV6-5|TRBJ1-5|TRBD1|once
TGTGCCAGCAGTTACCTCGGACAGGAGCCCCAGCATTTT
CASSYLGQEPQHF
>TRBV5-1|TRBJ2-3|NA|NA
TGCGCCAGCAGCTTTGCACTCACAGATACGCAGTATTTT
CASSFALTDTQYF
>TRBV29-1|TRBJ2-3|NA|NA
TGCAGCGTTGAGGCGTCGGGAGATACGCAGTATTTT
CSVEASGDTQYF
>TRBV19|TRBJ1-5|NA|NA
TGTGCAGCTGGCGGGAAGGGCAATCAGCCCCAGCATTTT
CAAGGKGNQPQHF
>TRBV19|TRBJ1-1|NA|NA
TGTGCCAGTATGGGTAGGGAAGCCGAGAACACTGAAGCTTTCTTT
CASMGREAENTEAFF
>TRBV7-2|TRBJ1-2|TRBD1|NA
TGTGCCAGCAGCTCGACCGGGACAGAGGCTCCCACCTTC
CASSSTGTEAPTF
>TRBV7-9|TRBJ2-3|NA|NA
TGTGCCAGCAGCAAAGAACTGGTACCTCGCACAGATACGCAGTATTTT
CASSKELVPRTDTQYF
>TRBV12-5|TRBJ2-5|TRBD2|NA
TGTGCTAGTGGTTTGGTTCAGGGAGGGAAAGAGACCCAGTACTTC
CASGLVQGGKETQYF
>TRBV7-9|TRBJ1-1|NA|NA
TGTGCCAGCAGTTACGGGGACCCTACGAACACTGAAGCTTTCTTT
CASSYGDPTNTEAFF
>TRBV7-2|TRBJ1-6|NA|NA
TGTGCCAGCAGCTTAATCCCCAACCAGGGAAATTCACCCCTCCACTTT
CASSLIPNQGNSPLHF
>TRBV3-1/TRBV3-2|TRBJ1-2|NA|once
TGTGCCAGCAGCCCAGGGAGGGGCATAGATGGCTACACCTTC
CASSPGRGIDGYTF
>TRBV5-1|TRBJ1-2|NA|NA
TGCGCCAGCAGCTCAGGGACGGCCCGGGAAGGCTACACCTTC
CASSSGTAREGYTF
>TRBV28|TRBJ1-4|TRBD1|NA
TGTGCCACCGGACAGGGGAATGAAAAACTGTTTTTT
CATGQGNEKLFF
>TRBV9|TRBJ1-5|TRBD1|NA
TGTGCCAGCAGCGCTGGACAGGGGGGTGGCAATCAGCCCCAGCATTTT
CASSAGQGGGNQPQHF
>TRBV13|TRBJ2-1|NA|NA
TGTGCCAGCAGCTTTTCATACCGTTACAATGAGCAGTTCTTC
CASSFSYRYNEQFF
>TRBV5-1|TRBJ1-4|NA|NA
TGCGCCAGCAGCACATCGAATGAAAAACTGTTTTTT
CASSTSNEKLFF
>TRBV14|TRBJ2-7|NA|NA
TGTGCCAGCAGCCACTCCTACGAGCAGTACTTC
CASSHSYEQYF
>TRBV4-1|TRBJ2-5|NA|NA
TGCGCCAGCAGCGTAGGGAACCAAGAGACCCAGTACTTC
CASSVGNQETQYF
>TRBV19|TRBJ2-2|NA|NA
TGTGCCAGTAGTATCGACGGGCCAAACACCGGGGAGCTGTTTTTT
CASSIDGPNTGELFF
>TRBV24-1|TRBJ2-2|TRBD1|NA
TGTGCCACCAGTGACTCTGACAGGGGGGTAACCGGGGAGCTGTTTTTT
CATSDSDRGVTGELFF
>TRBV10-2|TRBJ1-3|TRBD1|NA
TGCGCCAGCGGTGACAGGGAAAAGGGTCTCACCATATATTTT
CASGDREKGLTIYF
>TRBV5-1|TRBJ2-1|TRBD2|NA
TGCGCCAGCAGCTTACTAGCGGGGGGTGGCGATGAGCAGTTCTTC
CASSLLAGGGDEQFF
>TRBV27|TRBJ1-6|NA|NA
TGTGCCAGGGTCTCCTATAATTCACCCCTCCACTTT
CARVSYNSPLHF
>TRBV4-1|TRBJ2-7|NA|NA
TGCGCCAGCAGCCCATCGGACAGAACTTCCTACGAGCAGTACTTC
CASSPSDRTSYEQYF
>TRBV4-3|TRBJ2-3|TRBD1|NA
TGCGCCAGCAGCCAAGATCACGGGACAGGGCTCACAGATACGCAGTATTTT
CASSQDHGTGLTDTQYF
>TRBV7-2|TRBJ1-2|NA|once
TGTGCCAGCAGCTTAGAGTCCAGGGCTGGCTACACCTTC
CASSLESRAGYTF
>TRBV27|TRBJ2-5|NA|NA
TGTGCCAGCAGTTCCCCTGGTCGGGGGACCCAGTACTTC
CASSSPGRGTQYF
>TRBV7-2|TRBJ2-7|NA|NA
TGTGCCAGCACCCAGTCAGGGGCCCTCGGGTACGAGCAGTACTTC
CASTQSGALGYEQYF
>TRBV7-9|TRBJ1-2|TRBD1|NA
TGTGCCAGCAGCTTAGGGGACAGACCTTATGGCTACACCTTC
CASSLGDRPYGYTF